This T cell receptor beta chain was identified during a study of T cells after yellow fever vaccination. Across the whole study: Any fraction with a low cell number was prepared using SMART-Seq v4 Ultra Low Input.

TCRdb reprocessed the 5' RACE reads via MiXCR and lists one record per CDR3 protein. This sample has around 310,000 distinct CDR3 sequences, with approximately 3.8% found just once. Overall study findings and caveats: Contaminants from the bulk population, in the form of abundant clonotypes, could be found in FACS-sorted repertoires.

This CDR3 spans 14 amino acids. Between the trimmed V and J ends, which lost 6 bases and 4 bases, there was a span of 10 bases. This clonotype has a count of ten or more. What it binds is not known. Sequenced here: PBMCs, sampled on the day of the yellow fever booster vaccination. This TCR was sampled from a man between 18 and 29 years old who received the YFV17D yellow fever vaccine. This chain connects TRBV12-3 or TRBV12-4 to TRBJ2-6; maybe TRBD2 (5 bases). The CDR3 bases are TGTGCCAGCAGGGAGGTCTCCGGGGCCAACGTCCTGACTTTC. Translated: CASREVSGANVLTF.